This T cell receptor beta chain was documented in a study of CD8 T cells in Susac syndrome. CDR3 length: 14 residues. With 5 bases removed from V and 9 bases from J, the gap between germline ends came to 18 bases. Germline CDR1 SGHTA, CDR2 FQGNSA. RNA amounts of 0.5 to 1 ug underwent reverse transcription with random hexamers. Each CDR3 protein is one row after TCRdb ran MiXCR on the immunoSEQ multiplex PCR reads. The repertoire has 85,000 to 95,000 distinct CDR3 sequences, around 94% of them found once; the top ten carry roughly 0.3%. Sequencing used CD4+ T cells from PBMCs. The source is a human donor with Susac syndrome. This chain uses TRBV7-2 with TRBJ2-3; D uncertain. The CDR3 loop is CASSHPGSPETQYF. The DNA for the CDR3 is TGTGCCAGCAGCCACCCCGGTAGCCCCGAGACGCAGTATTTT.